This T cell receptor (beta chain) stems from a study of CD8 T cells in Susac syndrome (dated by TCRdb to between 2017 and 2020). A note on the overall study: The study used repertoire sequencing to test whether antigen drove CD8+ T cell activation and differentiation in Susac syndrome.

On this clonotype: The antigen this receptor binds is unknown. No clone much larger than this one lies a single base away; base qualities are absent.

Peripheral blood CD8+ and CD4+ T cells from healthy donors, Susac syndrome patients and multiple sclerosis patients were profiled by high-throughput TCR beta sequencing. The multiple sclerosis controls were treatment-naive patients whose relapsing-remitting disease, either stable or active, fulfilled the revised McDonald criteria. Bulk CD8+ and CD4+ T cells were purified by magnetic negative isolation, while CD8+ TEMRA cells were enriched using FACS. Blood was drawn into EDTA tubes, processed within 24 hours, and PBMCs were isolated by density gradient centrifugation. PBMCs destined for TCR sequencing were cryopreserved in liquid nitrogen and later thawed in a 37 °C water bath. Purity of sorted or isolated CD4+, CD8+ and CD8+ TEMRA cells was at least 90%. CDR1 SGHRS and CDR2 YFSETQ were looked up in the germline V gene. Trimming takes 4 bases from V and 6 bases from J, and the germline ends sit 11 bases apart. The CDR3 runs 14 residues from the cysteine to the phenylalanine. The kept DNA is CDR3 alone, 42 bases in frame from the first base.

RNA was extracted with the RNeasy kit and 0.5 to 1 ug was reverse transcribed using random hexamers. The immunoSEQ multiplex PCR assay, which covers 54 Vbeta and 13 Jbeta segments, was used to amplify TCR beta CDR3 regions. PCR amplification bias was corrected using a synthetic template baseline for primer optimization and computational correction. The original methods were these. Reads were assigned to V, D and J genes according to IMGT and analyzed in immunoSEQ Analyzer, with only productive sequences retained. Clonality was calculated as one minus the Shannon entropy normalized by log2 of the number of productive unique sequences. Public and private clones were assessed among the 100 most prevalent clones of each patient and control. Clones were defined as Susac-specific when absent from the healthy and MS cohorts, from 1,000 to 1,100 published viral clones and from other ImmuneACCESS disease sequences. Through fastp at Q25 and MiXCR, TCRdb rebuilt clones from the public reads, retaining in-frame beta chains. Entries are consolidated by CDR3 protein sequence, retaining the most common genes and DNA. What appears here as the V and J calls and clone size reflects TCRdb's work, not the paper's. A total of a few hundred thousand distinct CDR3 sequences appear in this sample, 95% of them only once. The top ten constitute 0.075% to 0.095% of the sample.

General study outcomes and caveats: The number of individuals in the TCR sequencing and HLA analysis was acknowledged as relatively small.

Recombination connected TRBV5-1 to TRBJ1-6, with the D segment identity uncertain. The clonotype was recovered from a human donor with multiple sclerosis. The sample taken for sequencing was CD4+ T cells from PBMCs. CDR3 protein: CASSRTAGNSPLHF. The nucleotides read TGCGCCAGCAGCAGGACGGCGGGTAATTCACCCCTCCACTTT.